Listed here are 32 T cell receptor beta chains from one sample, sequenced in a study of PD-1 blockade in classical Hodgkin lymphoma. Clones were read by immunoSEQ multiplex PCR, and TCRdb kept only the in-frame ones, dropping some. This sample has approximately 5,000 clones, with approximately 64% found just once. Each and every patient relapsed after autologous stem cell transplantation, and patients got differing brentuximab vedotin exposure. Material: peripheral blood mononuclear cells (PBMCs), obtained before the second cycle of nivolumab. These receptors were obtained from a human donor with classical Hodgkin lymphoma.

This clone turned up a few times. The genes are TRBV5-1 and TRBJ2-2; D possibly corresponds to TRBD2 (6 bases). The CDR3 is 16 amino acids. Per the germline V gene, CDR1 is SGHRS and CDR2 is YFSETQ. The V end was cut by 3 bases, the J end by 1 base, with 13 bases between. In DNA, the CDR3 is TGCGCCAGCAGCTCCGGGGCTAGCGTGAACACCGGGGAGCTGTTTTTT. This gives the protein CASSSGASVNTGELFF. The complete variable domain, with remaining parts taken from reference TRBV5-1 and TRBJ2-2, reads KAGVTQTPRYLIKTRGQQVTLSCSPISGHRSVSWYQQTPGQGLQFLFEYFSETQRNKGNFPGRFSGRQFSNSRSEMNVSTLELGDSALYLCASSSGASVNTGELFFGEGSRLTVL.

V usage is TRBV27 and J usage is TRBJ2-7, with a weak D call TRBD2 (5 bases). The CDR3 length is 12 residues. Between the trimmed V and J ends, which lost 6 bases and 5 bases, there was a span of 11 bases. Germline assignment: CDR1 MNHEY and CDR2 SMNVEV (reference sequence). CDR3 DNA: TGTGCCAGCAGGCAAGAGGGTAACGAGCAGTACTTC. Translation: CASRQEGNEQYF.

The V call is TRBV6-1, the J call TRBJ2-1; 11 nucleotides agree with TRBD2. V trimming: 6 bases; J trimming: 10 bases; junction bases outside the gene matches: 17. The CDR3 sequence is 17 residues long. Germline V gene data show CDR1 as MNHNS and CDR2 as SASEGT. This chain's CDR3 is CASSEPSTSGKVSEQFF. The CDR3 bases are TGTGCCAGCAGCGAACCCTCGACTAGCGGGAAAGTTTCGGAGCAGTTCTTC.

The chain uses TRBV10-1 and TRBJ2-1; 10 bases agree with TRBD1. This CDR3 contains 14 residues. V lost 4 bases, J lost 9 bases, and 6 bases stayed unmatched. Germline loops: CDR1 WNHNN, CDR2 SYGVQD (reference sequence). The CDR3 is CASSATGQGIEQFF. CDR3 bases: TGCGCCAGCAGTGCGACGGGACAGGGGATTGAGCAGTTCTTC.

V usage is TRBV4-2 and J usage is TRBJ2-7; D may correspond to TRBD1 or TRBD2 (5 bases each). The CDR3 has 15 amino acids. CDR1 and CDR2 from the germline V gene are LGHNA and YNFKEQ. Trimming removed 4 bases from V and 2 bases from J, with 15 bases in between. This CDR3 is CASSPEGYMAYEQYF. CDR3 DNA: TGTGCCAGCAGCCCCGAGGGGTACATGGCCTACGAGCAGTACTTC.

The chain employs TRBV5-6 and TRBJ1-2; TRBD1 matches 10 bases. Germline-derived CDR1 and CDR2 are SGHDT and YYEEEE. The CDR3 sequence is 14 residues long. Trimming took 4 bases from V and 2 from J; bases not matched to a gene: 2. The CDR3 bases are TGTGCCAGCAGCAAGGACAGGGGGAACTATGGCTACACCTTC. This sequence encodes CASSKDRGNYGYTF.

The chain carries TRBV2 and TRBJ1-5, with D perhaps matching TRBD1 (5 bases). Germline CDR1 and CDR2: SNHLY and FYNNEI. The CDR3 runs 15 residues. V gave up 2 bases and J gave up 1 base, with 9 bases separating them. The CDR3 here is CASSEFQGSNQPQHF. The CDR3 DNA is TGTGCCAGCAGTGAATTTCAGGGAAGCAATCAGCCCCAGCATTTT. Filled out from reference TRBV2 and TRBJ1-5, the complete variable domain reads EPEVTQTPSHQVTQMGQEVILRCVPISNHLYFYWYRQILGQKVEFLVSFYNNEISEKSEIFDDQFSVERPDGSNFTLKIRSTKLEDSAMYFCASSEFQGSNQPQHFGDGTRLSIL.

V and J are TRBV18 and TRBJ1-2; 8 nucleotides agree with TRBD1. Unmatched junction bases numbered 7, after V lost 5 bases and J lost 8 bases. Germline lookup yields CDR1 KGHSH and CDR2 LQKENI. This CDR3 region has 13 residues. CDR3 coding DNA: TGTGCCAGCTCAGTGGACAGGGAGAGAGGCTACACCTTC. This gives the protein CASSVDRERGYTF.

The V gene is TRBV27, the J gene TRBJ2-5; possible D gene TRBD1, 6 bases. Germline values: CDR1 MNHEY, CDR2 SMNVEV (reference sequence). The CDR3 is 14 amino acids. The V end lost 6 bases, the J end lost 3 bases, and 14 bases lay between the germline ends. CDR3 amino acids: CASRGGVFEETQYF. The DNA of the CDR3 is TGTGCCAGCAGAGGGGGAGTCTTCGAAGAGACCCAGTACTTC.

The CDR3 region has the DNA TGCGCCAGCAGCCAGGGAACAGTAGCAACTAATGAAAAACTGTTTTTT. Its translation is CASSQGTVATNEKLFF. J is TRBJ1-4 and V is TRBV4-1; no reliable D call. Germline CDR1 MGHRA, CDR2 YSYEKL. Trimming removed 3 bases from V and 0 bases from J, with 11 bases in between. The length of the CDR3 is 16 residues.

The gene calls are TRBV4-3 and TRBJ2-1; 11 nucleotides align to TRBD2. The CDR3 runs 14 residues. V lost 3 bases and J lost 10; bases outside the gene matches: 5. The germline CDR1 and CDR2 sequences are LGHNA and YSLEER. The CDR3 DNA follows: TGCGCCAGCAGCCATCCTAGCGGGGGGTCCGAGCAGTTCTTC. Translation gives CASSHPSGGSEQFF.

The genes are TRBV28 and TRBJ1-2; perhaps TRBD1 as D (6 bases). Germline lookup yields CDR1 MDHEN and CDR2 SYDVKM. Trimming removed 6 bases from V and 8 bases from J, with 13 bases in between. The CDR3 sequence is 12 residues long. The CDR3 DNA is TGTGCCAGCAGGGGGGCCCCAAGAGGCTACACCTTC. Protein sequence: CASRGAPRGYTF.

J is TRBJ1-5 and V is TRBV27; possible D gene TRBD1, 6 bases. The CDR3 covers 15 residues. From germline, CDR1 is MNHEY and CDR2 SMNVEV (reference sequence). Trimming removed 5 bases at V and 7 bases at J, with 18 bases between. CDR3 sequence (DNA): TGTGCCAGCAGTCCGCAGCAAGGGCAGGGGCAGCCCCAGCATTTT. Translation gives CASSPQQGQGQPQHF.

The chain combines TRBV6-5 with TRBJ2-7; D call uncertain. Trimming took off 2 bases at V and 3 bases at J, with 8 bases between the two ends. Per germline, CDR1 MNHEY and CDR2 SVGAGI. This CDR3 comprises 13 residues. The CDR3 DNA reads TGTGCCAGCAGTTACAACAGTAACTACGAGCAGTACTTC. Translation: CASSYNSNYEQYF.

This clone was detected a few times. This chain joins TRBV5-1 and TRBJ1-4; no reliable D call. Trimming left V 6 bases short and J 8 bases short, with 20 bases between. Germline V lookup: CDR1 SGHRS, CDR2 YFSETQ. This CDR3 contains 15 residues. CDR3 nucleotides: TGCGCCAGCAAAACCGAGGACCTTATGTCAGAAAAACTGTTTTTT. This gives the protein CASKTEDLMSEKLFF.

The chain has TRBV4-2 and TRBJ2-2; 12 nucleotides align to TRBD2. Trimming removed 0 bases from V and 10 bases from J; junction bases left unmatched: 6. Germline CDR1 is LGHNA and CDR2 is YNFKEQ. The CDR3 runs to 16 residues. CDR3 DNA sequence: TGTGCCAGCAGCCAAGATCTGACTAGCGGGAGCGTGGAGCTGTTTTTT. Translation: CASSQDLTSGSVELFF.

The chain is built from TRBV2 and TRBJ2-1; D uncertain. CDR3 length equals 13 residues. V was cut by 7 bases and J by 0 bases, with 7 bases left in between. The germline CDR1 and CDR2 sequences are SNHLY and FYNNEI. CDR3 sequence reads: CASKGASYNEQFF. In nucleotides, the CDR3 is TGTGCCAGCAAGGGCGCCTCCTACAATGAGCAGTTCTTC.

This clone was observed once. The chain employs TRBV4-3 and TRBJ1-3, with D unresolved. Germline V CDR1 and CDR2: LGHNA, YSLEER. The CDR3 loop spans 16 amino acids. V gave up 0 bases and J gave up 0 bases, with 9 bases separating them. CDR3 nucleotides: TGCGCCAGCAGCCAAGACCCTGGGAGCTCTGGAAACACCATATATTTT. Protein product: CASSQDPGSSGNTIYF.

CDR3 residues: CASSVQSGELFF. DNA of the CDR3: TGTGCCAGCAGTGTCCAATCCGGGGAGCTGTTTTTT. The chain couples TRBV6-1 to TRBJ2-2; D call uncertain. Germline-derived CDR1 and CDR2 are MNHNS and SASEGT. Trimming removed 4 bases from V and 6 bases from J, with 6 bases in between. This CDR3 is built from 12 residues.

The chain employs TRBV6-5 and TRBJ1-2, with D tentatively TRBD1 (6 bases). The CDR3 is made up of 11 amino acids. Trimming removed 11 bases from V and 5 bases from J, with 12 bases in between. The germline V gene encodes CDR1 MNHEY and CDR2 SVGAGI. The CDR3 reads CAAWTVYGYTF. Here the CDR3 DNA reads TGTGCCGCCTGGACAGTTTATGGCTACACCTTC.

V is TRBV5-1 and J is TRBJ2-7, with 8 bases identical to TRBD1. The CDR3 contains 15 residues. Germline CDR1 is SGHRS and CDR2 is YFSETQ. The J segment lost 5 bases and the V segment lost 7 bases, leaving 14 bases of the junction unmatched. This CDR3 reads CASSSRQGIQHEQYF. CDR3 bases: TGCGCCAGCTCCTCTCGACAGGGGATCCAGCACGAGCAGTACTTC. Complete variable domain (other parts from reference TRBV5-1 and TRBJ2-7): KAGVTQTPRYLIKTRGQQVTLSCSPISGHRSVSWYQQTPGQGLQFLFEYFSETQRNKGNFPGRFSGRQFSNSRSEMNVSTLELGDSALYLCASSSRQGIQHEQYFGPGTRLTVT.

V is TRBV12-2 and J is TRBJ2-3; whether TRBD2, the table's D call, matches the DNA was not checked. TRBV12-2 is classified as a pseudogene. This CDR3 region has 16 residues. CDR3 protein: CASRTLAGGPEDTQYF. As DNA, the CDR3 is TGTGCAAGTCGAACCCTAGCGGGAGGGCCGGAAGATACGCAGTATTTT.

The CDR3 DNA sequence: TGTGCCAGTAGTATCGGACAGGGGGCGGAGACCCAGTACTTC. The encoded protein is CASSIGQGAETQYF. The chain links TRBV19 to TRBJ2-5, with 11 bases that match TRBD1. The V gene end was trimmed by 3 bases and the J gene end by 5 bases; junction bases not matched to a gene: 2. This CDR3 has 14 residues. The germline gives CDR1 LNHDA, CDR2 SQIVND (reference sequence).

This clone was detected only a few times. The chain uses TRBV10-3 and TRBJ1-5; D is uncertain. This CDR3 has 15 residues. Per germline, CDR1 ENHRY and CDR2 SYGVKD. V gave up 2 bases and J gave up 0 bases, with 8 bases separating them. This CDR3 is CAISEEGHSNQPQHF. In nucleotides, the CDR3 is TGTGCCATCAGTGAGGAGGGCCATAGCAATCAGCCCCAGCATTTT.

The chain employs TRBV4-2 and TRBJ1-1; 8 positions match TRBD1. The trim removed 3 bases at V and 0 bases at J, leaving 6 bases unmatched. Germline V CDR1 and CDR2: LGHNA, YNFKEQ. The CDR3 length is 16 residues. CDR3 residues: CASSHNRGGMNTEAFF. CDR3 nucleotides: TGTGCCAGCAGCCACAACAGGGGGGGAATGAACACTGAAGCTTTCTTT.

This rearrangement joins TRBV7-2 to TRBJ2-2; D ambiguous. The V end was cut by 5 bases, the J end by 6 bases, with 19 bases between. This CDR3 is built from 16 residues. CDR1 is SGHTA, CDR2 FQGNSA, per germline. The CDR3 is CASSRLLDWTSGELFF. CDR3 DNA: TGTGCCAGCAGCCGTTTACTCGACTGGACGTCCGGGGAGCTGTTTTTT.

The chain employs TRBV27 and TRBJ2-3; the D is unclear. Germline assignment: CDR1 MNHEY and CDR2 SMNVEV (reference sequence). The CDR3 totals 13 residues. With 2 bases removed from V and 6 bases from J, the gap between germline ends came to 9 bases. This CDR3 is CASSLQDMDTQYF. Here the CDR3 DNA reads TGTGCCAGCAGTTTACAAGATATGGATACGCAGTATTTT.

The chain couples TRBV28 to TRBJ2-3, with D perhaps given as TRBD1 or TRBD2 (5 bases each). V lost 4 bases and J 6 bases, leaving 17 bases between the germline ends. CDR3 size: 15 residues. Germline-derived CDR1 and CDR2 are MDHEN and SYDVKM. In nucleotides, the CDR3 is TGTGCCAGCAGTTCTCAGAGGGGAAGAAAGGATACGCAGTATTTT. The encoded protein is CASSSQRGRKDTQYF.

The rearrangement links TRBV6-6 to TRBJ2-7; the D is unclear. Between the trimmed V and J ends, which lost 6 bases and 0 bases, there was a span of 15 bases. CDR3 length: 15 residues. Germline CDR1 and CDR2: MNHNY and SVGAGI (reference sequence). The DNA for the CDR3 is TGTGCCAGCAGCACGATGGTGGTAAGCTCCTACGAGCAGTACTTC. It encodes CASSTMVVSSYEQYF.

Here the CDR3 DNA reads TGTGCCAGCAGTCAGACTAGCGGGGCCACCTACAATGAGCAGTTCTTC. Protein sequence: CASSQTSGATYNEQFF. The chain employs TRBV28 and TRBJ2-1, with 11 bases fitting TRBD2. The CDR3 contains 16 residues. The V and J ends lost 5 bases and 2 bases, in that order; junction bases with no gene match: 5. Germline CDR1 and CDR2: MDHEN and SYDVKM.

The chain joins TRBV28 to TRBJ2-7; D perhaps matches TRBD2 (6 bases). The germline gives CDR1 MDHEN, CDR2 SYDVKM. Trimming took off 5 bases at V and 1 base at J, with 12 bases between the two ends. There are 14 residues in the CDR3. In nucleotides, the CDR3 is TGTGCCAGCAGTCCTCCCGGGACTTCCTACGAGCAGTACTTC. This codes for CASSPPGTSYEQYF.

About this clone itself: Compared with germline, one end of the junction differs, possibly owing to a read error. The chain uses TRBV5-4 and TRBJ1-6, with 10 bases fitting TRBD1. The CDR3 contains 16 residues. The germline gives CDR1 SGHNT, CDR2 YYREEE (reference sequence). CDR3 nucleotides: TGTGCCAGCAGCCCGGGACAGGGGTCCTCTAATTCACCCCCCCACTTT. It translates to CASSPGQGSSNSPPHF.